This is a list of T cell receptor beta chains from one sample in a study of T cell responses to AZD1222 COVID-19 vaccine. Only in-frame clones appear in the TCRdb table, and some are missing; sequencing was by immunoSEQ multiplex PCR. The sample lists roughly 170,000 clones; 94% were seen once. Sequencing used peripheral blood, obtained 28 days after the second AZD1222 dose. Every receptor here comes from an adult who received the AZD1222 COVID-19 vaccine. The CDR3 runs from the conserved cysteine through the conserved F or W. The D gene is left open where the match is weak. Some rows have no size entry. The others give once, few or many, or a class for an expanded clone.

>TRBJ1-2|NA|NA|TRBV19|13
CASSITGRYGYTF
TGTGCCAGTAGTATTACAGGGCGCTATGGCTACACCTTC
>TRBJ1-5|NA|NA|TRBV5-5|14
CASSVPGRGQPQHF
TGTGCCAGCAGCGTCCCGGGGCGAGGTCAGCCCCAGCATTTT
>TRBJ1-3|NA|NA|TRBV28|14
CASMDFYSGNTIYF
TGTGCCAGCATGGACTTCTACTCTGGAAACACCATATATTTT
>TRBJ2-7|TRBD2|NA|TRBV5-4|19
CASSTPGTSGGGNSYEQYF
TGTGCCAGCAGCACCCCCGGGACTAGCGGGGGGGGTAACTCCTACGAGCAGTACTTC
>TRBJ2-5|TRBD2|NA|TRBV7-2|15
CASSLVGGGAETQYF
TGTGCCAGCAGCCTCGTAGGCGGGGGGGCAGAGACCCAGTACTTC
>TRBJ2-1|TRBD2|NA|TRBV20-1|16
CSASLRGTSGGNEQFF
TGCAGTGCTAGTCTGCGGGGGACTAGCGGGGGGAATGAGCAGTTCTTC
>TRBJ1-1|TRBD1|NA|TRBV7-2|13
CASSSRDRGMAFF
TGTGCCAGCAGCTCGCGAGACAGGGGCATGGCTTTCTTT
>TRBJ2-1|TRBD2|NA|TRBV10-3|14
CAISESGRGVEQFF
TGTGCCATCAGTGAGTCAGGGAGGGGTGTTGAGCAGTTCTTC
>TRBJ2-5|NA|NA|TRBV12-5|16
CASGLVTRQGRETQYF
TGTGCTAGTGGTTTGGTAACGCGTCAGGGTCGCGAGACCCAGTACTTC
>TRBJ1-2|TRBD1|NA|TRBV7-9|14
CASSRQGGSRGYTF
TGTGCCAGCAGCCGACAGGGAGGAAGTCGGGGCTACACCTTC
>TRBJ2-7|NA|NA|TRBV28|15
CASSTSARGTYEQYF
TGTGCCAGCAGTACTAGCGCGAGGGGGACCTACGAGCAGTACTTC
>TRBJ2-6|TRBD1|NA|TRBV6-5|15
CASNYRGTGANVLTF
TGTGCCAGCAATTACAGGGGGACTGGGGCCAACGTCCTGACTTTC
>TRBJ1-1|NA|NA|TRBV4-3|16
CASSPTSGSLNTEAFF
TGCGCCAGCAGCCCTACCTCTGGGTCTTTGAACACTGAAGCTTTCTTT
>TRBJ2-2|TRBD2|once|TRBV7-9|17
CASSLGTSGRTRGELFF
TGTGCCAGCAGCTTAGGGACTAGCGGGAGGACTCGTGGGGAGCTGTTTTTT
>TRBJ1-2|TRBD1|NA|TRBV7-2|14
CASSPLGQGGGYTF
TGTGCCAGCAGCCCGTTGGGACAGGGAGGTGGCTACACCTTC
>TRBJ2-3|NA|NA|TRBV18|13
CASYSRTTDTQYF
TGTGCCAGCTATTCGCGGACCACAGATACGCAGTATTTT
>TRBJ2-2|NA|NA|TRBV19|14
CASSMGGNTGELFF
TGTGCCAGTAGTATGGGAGGGAACACCGGGGAGCTGTTTTTT
>TRBJ1-5|NA|NA|TRBV6-1|16
CASSEQGSISNQPQHF
TGTGCCAGCAGTGAACAGGGCTCAATTAGCAATCAGCCCCAGCATTTT
>TRBJ2-1|NA|NA|TRBV2|12
CASSDYENEQFF
TGTGCCAGCAGTGATTACGAAAATGAGCAGTTCTTC
>TRBJ2-5|NA|NA|TRBV19|11
CASSMRETQYF
TGTGCCAGTAGTATGAGAGAGACCCAGTACTTC
>TRBJ2-7|TRBD1|NA|TRBV30|12
CAWSPGTGVQYF
TGTGCCTGGAGTCCAGGGACAGGTGTGCAGTACTTC
>TRBJ2-3|NA|NA|TRBV28|14
CASRHGSGLDTQYF
TGTGCCAGCAGGCATGGGAGCGGGTTAGATACGCAGTATTTT